This TCR beta chain was retrieved from a study of blood T cell repertoires in COVID-19. Clones were read by immunoSEQ multiplex PCR, and TCRdb kept only the in-frame ones, dropping some. Among 300,000 or so clones listed, 80% to 90% were seen once. Germline trimming cut 7 bases from V and 0 bases from J; bases unmatched to any gene: 4. Germline V gene data show CDR1 as SGHAT and CDR2 as FQNNGV. There are 14 residues in the CDR3. The TCR sequence derives from a woman aged 40 to 49 with acute COVID-19. The rearrangement joins TRBV11-2 to TRBJ2-7, with TRBD1 matching 9 bases. Sequencing was carried out using PBMCs or T cells enriched from blood (not recorded which). The CDR3 coding sequence is TGTGCCAGCAACGGACAGGGGAGCTCCTACGAGCAGTACTTC. This translates into CASNGQGSSYEQYF.